This T cell receptor beta chain was sequenced in a study of beta chain features in type 1 diabetes. As for this clone: Its target is unknown.

Points from the study as a whole: Moderate yet significant TCRB CDR3 shortening was seen in Type 1 diabetes patients in all four CD4+ subsets. For type 1 diabetes patients, VDJ junctions showed fewer insertions and more deletions.

Trimming at V came to 10 bases and at J to 2 bases, leaving 7 bases not matched to a gene. There are 13 residues in the CDR3. Germline assignment: CDR1 SNHLY and CDR2 FYNNEI. The sequenced template was cDNA made from the entire isolated RNA. Using immunoSEQ multiplex PCR, the repertoire was profiled, and TCRdb retains in-frame clones only, with some absent. Of 160,000 or so clones listed, around 8.4% are singletons. This clonotype originated in a woman between 18 and 29 years old with type 1 diabetes. The gene calls are TRBV2 and TRBJ2-5; 7 bases line up with TRBD1. The sample was central memory CD4+ T cells from blood. The CDR3 here is CATSGQIQETQYF. CDR3 in DNA: TGTGCCACCTCGGGACAGATTCAAGAGACCCAGTACTTC. Together with reference TRBV2 and TRBJ2-5, the CDR3 gives the full variable domain: EPEVTQTPSHQVTQMGQEVILRCVPISNHLYFYWYRQILGQKVEFLVSFYNNEISEKSEIFDDQFSVERPDGSNFTLKIRSTKLEDSAMYFCATSGQIQETQYFGPGTRLLVL.